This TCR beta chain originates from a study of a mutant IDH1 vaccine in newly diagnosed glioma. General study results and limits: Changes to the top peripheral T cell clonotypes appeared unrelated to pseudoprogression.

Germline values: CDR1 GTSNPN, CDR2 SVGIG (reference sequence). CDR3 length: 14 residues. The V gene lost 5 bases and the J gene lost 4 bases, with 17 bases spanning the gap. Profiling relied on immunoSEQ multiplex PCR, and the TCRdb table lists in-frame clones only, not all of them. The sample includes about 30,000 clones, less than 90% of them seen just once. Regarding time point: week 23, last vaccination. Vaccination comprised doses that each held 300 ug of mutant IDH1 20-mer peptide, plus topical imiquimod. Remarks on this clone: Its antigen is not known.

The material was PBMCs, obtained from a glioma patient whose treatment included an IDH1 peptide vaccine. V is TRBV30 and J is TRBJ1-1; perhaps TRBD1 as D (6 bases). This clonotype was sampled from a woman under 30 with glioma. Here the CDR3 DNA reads TGTGCCTGGGCGAAAACAGGGAGTCGCACTGAAGCTTTCTTT. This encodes CAWAKTGSRTEAFF.